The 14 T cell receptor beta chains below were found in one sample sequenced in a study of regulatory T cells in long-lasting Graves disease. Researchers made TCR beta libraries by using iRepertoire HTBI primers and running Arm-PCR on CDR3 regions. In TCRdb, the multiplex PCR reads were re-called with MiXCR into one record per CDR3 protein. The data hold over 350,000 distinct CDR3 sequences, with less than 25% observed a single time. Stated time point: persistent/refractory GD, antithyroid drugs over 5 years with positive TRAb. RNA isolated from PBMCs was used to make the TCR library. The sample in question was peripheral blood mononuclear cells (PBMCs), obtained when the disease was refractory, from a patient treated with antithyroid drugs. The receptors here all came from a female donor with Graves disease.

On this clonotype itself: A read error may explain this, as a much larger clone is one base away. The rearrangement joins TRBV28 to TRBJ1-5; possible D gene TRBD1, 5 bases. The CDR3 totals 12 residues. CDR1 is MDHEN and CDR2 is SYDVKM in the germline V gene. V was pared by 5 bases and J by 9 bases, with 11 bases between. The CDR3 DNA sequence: TGTGCCAGCAGTCTCAGTGGGGGGCCCCAGCATTTT. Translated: CASSLSGGPQHF.

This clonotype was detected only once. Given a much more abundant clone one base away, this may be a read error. The DNA for the CDR3 is TGCGGCGTTTTTCTCCTTCGGTGGGAGGGCCTTTACGAGCAGTACTTC. Amino acid sequence: CGVFLLRWEGLYEQYF. The chain carries TRBV29-1 and TRBJ2-7; 7 nucleotides agree with TRBD2. Germline CDR1 is SQVTM and CDR2 is ANQGSEA. This CDR3 has 16 amino acids.

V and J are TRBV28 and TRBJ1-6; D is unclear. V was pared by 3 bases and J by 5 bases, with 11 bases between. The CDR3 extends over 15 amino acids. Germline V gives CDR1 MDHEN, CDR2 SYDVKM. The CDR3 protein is CASSFLWKNNSPLHF. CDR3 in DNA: TGTGCCAGCAGTTTTTTGTGGAAGAATAATTCACCCCTCCACTTT. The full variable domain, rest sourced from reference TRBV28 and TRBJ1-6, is DVKVTQSSRYLVKRTGEKVFLECVQDMDHENMFWYRQDPGLGLRLIYFSYDVKMKEKGDIPEGYSVSREKKERFSLILESASTNQTSMYLCASSFLWKNNSPLHFGNGTRLTVT.

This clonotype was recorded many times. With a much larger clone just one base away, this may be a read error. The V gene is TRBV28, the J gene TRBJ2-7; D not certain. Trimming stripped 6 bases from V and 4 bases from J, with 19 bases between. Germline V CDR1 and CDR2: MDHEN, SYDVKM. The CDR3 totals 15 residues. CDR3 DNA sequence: TGTGCCAGCAGCCCCCTAGGTGTAGGGTTGTACGAGCAGTACTTC. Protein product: CASSPLGVGLYEQYF.

CDR3 in amino acids: CASMKPGQEETQYF. CDR3 DNA sequence: TGTGCCAGCATGAAACCGGGACAGGAAGAGACCCAGTACTTC. V gene TRBV19 combines with J gene TRBJ2-5; TRBD1 matches at 8 bases. This CDR3 has 14 amino acids. The germline V gene has CDR1 LNHDA and CDR2 SQIVND (reference sequence). V trimming: 9 bases; J trimming: 3 bases; junction bases outside the gene matches: 9.

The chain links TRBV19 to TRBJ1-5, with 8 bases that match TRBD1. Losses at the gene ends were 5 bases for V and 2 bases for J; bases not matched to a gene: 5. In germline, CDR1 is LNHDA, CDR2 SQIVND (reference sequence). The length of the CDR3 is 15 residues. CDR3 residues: CASSAGQGGNQPQHF. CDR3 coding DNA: TGTGCCAGTAGTGCCGGACAGGGCGGCAATCAGCCCCAGCATTTT.

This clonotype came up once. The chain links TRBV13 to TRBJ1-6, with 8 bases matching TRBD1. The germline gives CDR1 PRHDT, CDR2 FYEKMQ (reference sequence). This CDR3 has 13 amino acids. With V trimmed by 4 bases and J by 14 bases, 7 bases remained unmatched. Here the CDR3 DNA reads TGTGCCAGCAGCTCGGGGGACAGGTCCACCCTCCACTTT. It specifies CASSSGDRSTLHF.

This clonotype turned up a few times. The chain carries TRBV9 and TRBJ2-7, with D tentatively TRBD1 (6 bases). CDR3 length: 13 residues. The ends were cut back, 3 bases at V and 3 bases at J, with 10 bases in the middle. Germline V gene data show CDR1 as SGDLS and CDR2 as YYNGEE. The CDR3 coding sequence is TGTGCCAGCAGCGAGGACAGTCACTACGAGCAGTACTTC. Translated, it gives CASSEDSHYEQYF.

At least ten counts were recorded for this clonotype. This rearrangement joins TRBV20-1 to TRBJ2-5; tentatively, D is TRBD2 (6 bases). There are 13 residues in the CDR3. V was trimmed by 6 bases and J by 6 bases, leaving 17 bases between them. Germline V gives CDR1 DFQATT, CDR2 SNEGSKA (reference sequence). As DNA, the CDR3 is TGCAGTGCGTCAGTCAGGGAGGCAAAGACCCAGTACTTC. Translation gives CSASVREAKTQYF.

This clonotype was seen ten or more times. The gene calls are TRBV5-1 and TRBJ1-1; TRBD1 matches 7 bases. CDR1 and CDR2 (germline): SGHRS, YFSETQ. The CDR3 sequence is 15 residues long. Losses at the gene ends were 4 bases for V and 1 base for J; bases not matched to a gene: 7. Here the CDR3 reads CASSIWTGPNTEAFF. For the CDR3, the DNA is TGCGCCAGCAGCATCTGGACAGGACCGAACACTGAAGCTTTCTTT.

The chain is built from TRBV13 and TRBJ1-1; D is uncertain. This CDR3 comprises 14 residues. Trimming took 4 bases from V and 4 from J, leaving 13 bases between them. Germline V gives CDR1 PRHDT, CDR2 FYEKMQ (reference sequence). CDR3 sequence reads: CASSSARWGTEAFF. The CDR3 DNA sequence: TGTGCCAGCAGCTCGGCGAGATGGGGCACTGAAGCTTTCTTT.

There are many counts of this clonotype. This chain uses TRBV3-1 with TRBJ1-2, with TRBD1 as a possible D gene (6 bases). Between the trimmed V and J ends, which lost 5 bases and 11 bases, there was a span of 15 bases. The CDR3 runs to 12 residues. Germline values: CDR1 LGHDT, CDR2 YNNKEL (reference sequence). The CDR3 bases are TGTGCCAGCAGCTTTCAACAGGGCGGGTACACCTTC. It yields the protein CASSFQQGGYTF. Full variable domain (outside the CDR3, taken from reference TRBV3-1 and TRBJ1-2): DTAVSQTPKYLVTQMGNDKSIKCEQNLGHDTMYWYKQDSKKFLKIMFSYNNKELIINETVPNRFSPKSPDKAHLNLHINSLELGDSAVYFCASSFQQGGYTFGSGTRLTVV.

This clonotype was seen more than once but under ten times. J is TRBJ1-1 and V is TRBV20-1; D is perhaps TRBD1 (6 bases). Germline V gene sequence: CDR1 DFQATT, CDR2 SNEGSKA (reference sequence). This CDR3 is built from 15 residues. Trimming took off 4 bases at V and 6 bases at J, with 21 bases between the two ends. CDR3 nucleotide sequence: TGCAGTGCTACCAACACAAAAGGACAGCGCGCTGAAGCTTTCTTT. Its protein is CSATNTKGQRAEAFF.

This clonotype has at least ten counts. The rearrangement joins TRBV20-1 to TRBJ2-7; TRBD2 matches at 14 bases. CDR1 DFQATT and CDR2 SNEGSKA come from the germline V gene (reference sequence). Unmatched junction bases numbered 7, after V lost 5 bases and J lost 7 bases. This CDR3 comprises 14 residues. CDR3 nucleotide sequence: TGCAGTGCTGCGAGACTAGCGGGAGGGCGAGAGCAGTACTTC. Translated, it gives CSAARLAGGREQYF.